A single sample gave rise to the 24 T cell receptor beta chains below, sequenced in a study of radiotherapy plus CTLA-4 blockade in lung cancer. Measured with immunoSEQ multiplex PCR; TCRdb has only the in-frame clones, and not every one. This sample carries under 95,000 clones, 78% of them seen once, and the ten largest clones take over 20%. The specimen was peripheral blood, collected from a patient treated with radiotherapy plus ipilimumab. The receptor set was obtained from a human donor with non-small cell lung cancer whose response to radiotherapy plus ipilimumab could not be evaluated. Some clones in this sample may be carry-over from other donors' samples.

This chain links TRBV7-9 with TRBJ2-7, with unresolved D. The CDR3 covers 13 residues. The ends were cut back, 8 bases at V and 6 bases at J, with 17 bases in the middle. Germline lookup yields CDR1 SEHNR and CDR2 FQNEAQ (reference sequence). The CDR3 sequence: CASEDILVPEQYF. CDR3 bases: TGTGCCAGCGAAGACATATTAGTCCCCGAGCAGTACTTC.

This clone has a handful of counts. The rearrangement joins TRBV18 to TRBJ1-5, with TRBD1 matching over 8 bases. The germline V gene has CDR1 KGHSH and CDR2 LQKENI. There are 15 residues in the CDR3. J lost 5 bases, V lost 5 bases, and 8 bases had no gene match. The CDR3 protein is CASSSGQGGYQPQHF. CDR3 sequence (DNA): TGTGCCAGCTCATCAGGACAGGGTGGATATCAGCCCCAGCATTTT.

In this sample, this clone turned up a few times. This chain connects TRBV10-3 to TRBJ1-1; possible D gene TRBD1, 5 bases. The germline gives CDR1 ENHRY, CDR2 SYGVKD. The germline V and J ends were trimmed by 0 bases and 3 bases, with 11 bases remaining between them. The CDR3 has 15 amino acids. In DNA, the CDR3 is TGTGCCATCAGTGAGTCGCCAGGGTCGGACACTGAAGCTTTCTTT. It codes for CAISESPGSDTEAFF.

This rearrangement joins TRBV6-5 to TRBJ1-4, with a tentative D call TRBD1 (5 bases). Germline CDR1 reads MNHEY; CDR2 reads SVGAGI. There are 14 residues in the CDR3. V dropped 6 bases and J dropped 7 bases, with 15 bases sitting between them. This CDR3 is CASRPLGGSEKLFF. Here the CDR3 DNA reads TGTGCCAGCAGACCCCTGGGGGGGAGTGAAAAACTGTTTTTT.

The chain carries TRBV4-1 and TRBJ2-7; D perhaps matches TRBD1 (6 bases). Trimming cost V 1 base and J 3 bases, with 10 bases left between them. This CDR3 has 14 amino acids. The germline V gene encodes CDR1 MGHRA and CDR2 YSYEKL. CDR3 region: CASSQAGTYYEQYF. CDR3 in DNA: TGCGCCAGCAGCCAAGCCGGGACATACTACGAGCAGTACTTC.

The chain recombines TRBV5-6 with TRBJ1-6; D unclear. Germline lookup yields CDR1 SGHDT and CDR2 YYEEEE. Trimming cost V 0 bases and J 0 bases, with 7 bases left between them. This CDR3 spans 16 amino acids. The CDR3 spells CASSLGPSSYNSPLHF. CDR3 bases: TGTGCCAGCAGCTTGGGGCCCAGCTCCTATAATTCACCCCTCCACTTT.

This chain joins TRBV6-1 and TRBJ2-7; 7 bases map to TRBD2. This CDR3 spans 15 amino acids. The trim removed 1 base at V and 1 base at J, leaving 4 bases unmatched. Germline values: CDR1 MNHNS, CDR2 SASEGT. CDR3 sequence: CASSEELRGSYEQYF. The CDR3 nucleotides read TGTGCCAGCAGTGAAGAATTGCGGGGGTCCTACGAGCAGTACTTC.

V gene TRBV6-5 combines with J gene TRBJ2-1; maybe TRBD1 (6 bases). Trimming pared 2 bases from V and 4 bases from J, leaving 15 bases between. The CDR3 totals 16 residues. Germline CDR1 MNHEY, CDR2 SVGAGI. In nucleotides, the CDR3 is TGTGCCAGCAGTTACCGCACAGGGTCCCTTTACAATGAGCAGTTCTTC. It encodes CASSYRTGSLYNEQFF.

This clone has only a few counts. The V and J genes are TRBV13 and TRBJ2-2; D may be TRBD2 (6 bases). CDR1 is PRHDT and CDR2 is FYEKMQ in the germline V gene (reference sequence). V was trimmed by 1 base and J by 6 bases, leaving 15 bases between them. The CDR3 is 16 residues long. In DNA, the CDR3 is TGTGCCAGCAGCTTAGAGGGCCCAGCGGGCGCCGGGGAGCTGTTTTTT. This gives the protein CASSLEGPAGAGELFF. The whole variable domain, filled in from reference TRBV13 and TRBJ2-2, reads AAGVIQSPRHLIKEKRETATLKCYPIPRHDTVYWYQQGPGQDPQFLISFYEKMQSDKGSIPDRFSAQQFSDYHSELNMSSLELGDSALYFCASSLEGPAGAGELFFGEGSRLTVL.

The V call is TRBV27, the J call TRBJ2-7; tentative D call: TRBD2 (5 bases). Germline V CDR1 and CDR2: MNHEY, SMNVEV (reference sequence). The CDR3 has 13 amino acids. Trimming took off 8 bases at V and 4 bases at J, with 15 bases between the two ends. The CDR3 nucleotides read TGTGCCAGCGGACCCTTGGGAGAATACGAGCAGTACTTC. Translation gives CASGPLGEYEQYF.

This clone was recorded once. The gene calls are TRBV27 and TRBJ1-4; TRBD1 matches 8 bases. The CDR3 covers 17 residues. From germline, CDR1 is MNHEY and CDR2 SMNVEV (reference sequence). V was clipped by 6 bases and J by 0 bases; unmatched bases: 9. The CDR3 bases are TGTGCCAGCAGAAACAGGGGGTTTACCGCAACTAATGAAAAACTGTTTTTT. It encodes CASRNRGFTATNEKLFF.

V usage is TRBV11-2 and J usage is TRBJ2-7; D might be TRBD2 (6 bases). From germline, CDR1 is SGHAT and CDR2 FQNNGV. The V end was cut by 5 bases, the J end by 7 bases, with 9 bases between. The CDR3 spans 11 residues. This chain's CDR3 is CASSEGREQYF. The CDR3, as DNA: TGTGCCAGCAGCGAAGGGAGGGAGCAGTACTTC.

The V and J genes are TRBV28 and TRBJ1-1, with D possibly matching TRBD1 (6 bases). This CDR3 spans 14 amino acids. V was cut by 4 bases and J by 0 bases, with 9 bases left in between. Germline V gene data show CDR1 as MDHEN and CDR2 as SYDVKM. In nucleotides, the CDR3 is TGTGCCAGCAGTTGGGACATTATGAACACTGAAGCTTTCTTT. It translates to CASSWDIMNTEAFF.

This clone has a single count. The chain couples TRBV18 to TRBJ2-5, with D possibly being TRBD2 (6 bases). Germline V gives CDR1 KGHSH, CDR2 LQKENI. The CDR3 sequence is 17 residues long. V dropped 2 bases and J dropped 0 bases, with 16 bases sitting between them. CDR3 sequence reads: CASSPGRRGTYQETQYF. DNA for the CDR3: TGTGCCAGCTCACCAGGGAGGCGGGGAACGTACCAAGAGACCCAGTACTTC.

In nucleotides, the CDR3 is TGTGCCAGCAGCCGGGGCGGGGGTGACGACGAGCAGTACTTC. Translation gives CASSRGGGDDEQYF. The chain couples TRBV5-6 to TRBJ2-5; 7 nucleotides align to TRBD2. The J call may be incorrect, as the DNA end agrees better with TRBJ2-7. Germline V gives CDR1 SGHDT, CDR2 YYEEEE. This CDR3 contains 14 residues.

The V call is TRBV2, the J call TRBJ1-4, with D possibly being TRBD1 (5 bases). The CDR3 extends over 14 amino acids. V was clipped by 2 bases and J by 8 bases, with 12 bases between them. Germline V gene sequence: CDR1 SNHLY, CDR2 FYNNEI. The CDR3 sequence is CASSERGAVEKLFF. The DNA of the CDR3 is TGTGCCAGCAGTGAACGCGGGGCGGTGGAAAAACTGTTTTTT.

V gene TRBV18 combines with J gene TRBJ2-3, with no clear D. The germline V gene has CDR1 KGHSH and CDR2 LQKENI. The V gene lost 5 bases and the J gene lost 0 bases, with 9 bases spanning the gap. This CDR3 region has 14 residues. The CDR3 coding sequence is TGTGCCAGCTCATCAGTCGGGAGCACAGATACGCAGTATTTT. This sequence encodes CASSSVGSTDTQYF.

V is TRBV9 and J is TRBJ2-2; possible D gene TRBD1, 6 bases. Per the germline V gene, CDR1 is SGDLS and CDR2 is YYNGEE. V lost 0 bases to trimming and J lost 0 bases, with 9 bases between them. The CDR3 runs to 16 residues. CDR3 DNA: TGTGCCAGCAGCGTAGAAGGGGGTACGAACACCGGGGAGCTGTTTTTT. Translating gives CASSVEGGTNTGELFF.

This clone has more than one count but fewer than ten. V and J are TRBV19 and TRBJ1-5; 9 bases match TRBD1. Germline values: CDR1 LNHDA, CDR2 SQIVND (reference sequence). Trimming cost V 0 bases and J 2 bases; bases outside gene matches: 8. The CDR3 contains 18 residues. CDR3 DNA sequence: TGTGCCAGTAGTATAGATTCTACCACAGGGGGCGGCAATCAGCCCCAGCATTTT. Amino acids: CASSIDSTTGGGNQPQHF.

This clone was picked up one time. V gene TRBV7-3 combines with J gene TRBJ2-7; 9 bases align to TRBD1. Per the germline V gene, CDR1 is SGHTA and CDR2 is FQGTGA. The CDR3 length is 14 residues. V gave up 0 bases and J gave up 4 bases; unmatched junction bases: 1. CDR3 sequence: CASSLTGTGYEQYF. CDR3 nucleotide sequence: TGTGCCAGCAGCTTAACGGGGACAGGGTACGAGCAGTACTTC.

V and J are TRBV21-1 and TRBJ1-5; the table's D gene call, TRBD1, was not cross checked with the DNA. TRBV21-1 is an annotated pseudogene. The CDR3 is made up of 15 amino acids. In nucleotides, the CDR3 is TGTGCCAGCAACCCGACAGTTCATAGCAATCAGCCCCAGCATTTT. Translated: CASNPTVHSNQPQHF.

The chain links TRBV7-2 to TRBJ2-5, with D maybe TRBD2 (6 bases). This CDR3 region has 15 residues. The germline CDR1 and CDR2 sequences are SGHTA and FQGNSA. V gave up 4 bases and J gave up 0 bases, with 12 bases separating them. The CDR3 is CASSSGLHYQETQYF. CDR3 nucleotide sequence: TGTGCCAGCAGCTCGGGACTTCATTACCAAGAGACCCAGTACTTC.

The V gene is TRBV10-3, the J gene TRBJ1-1; maybe TRBD1 (5 bases). Trimming removed 6 bases at V and 0 bases at J, with 14 bases between. The CDR3 is 15 residues long. Germline V gives CDR1 ENHRY, CDR2 SYGVKD. The CDR3: CAIRSGREMNTEAFF. CDR3 DNA sequence: TGTGCCATCAGGTCAGGGAGGGAAATGAACACTGAAGCTTTCTTT.

The chain has TRBV19 and TRBJ1-6, with D hard to call. The CDR3 loop spans 14 amino acids. CDR1 LNHDA and CDR2 SQIVND come from the germline V gene (reference sequence). Trimming took 7 bases from V and 8 from J, leaving 15 bases between them. CDR3: CASKTGVGYSPLHF. The CDR3 coding sequence is TGTGCCAGTAAGACCGGGGTCGGGTATTCACCCCTCCACTTT.